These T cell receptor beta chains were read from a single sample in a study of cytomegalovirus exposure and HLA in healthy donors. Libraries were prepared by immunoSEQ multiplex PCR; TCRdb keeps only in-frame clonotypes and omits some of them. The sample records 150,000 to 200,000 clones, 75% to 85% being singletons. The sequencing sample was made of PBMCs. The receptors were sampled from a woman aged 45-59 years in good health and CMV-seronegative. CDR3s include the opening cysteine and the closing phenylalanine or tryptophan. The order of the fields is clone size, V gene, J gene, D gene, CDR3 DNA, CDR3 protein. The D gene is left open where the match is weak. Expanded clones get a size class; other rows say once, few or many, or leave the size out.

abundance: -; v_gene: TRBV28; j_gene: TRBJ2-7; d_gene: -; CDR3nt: TGTGCCAGCAGTCCCTCGACGCCTAGGTACGAGCAGTACTTC; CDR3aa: CASSPSTPRYEQYF
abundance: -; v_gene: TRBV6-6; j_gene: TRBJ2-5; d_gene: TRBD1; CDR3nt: TGTGCCAGCAGTTACTCCCGGGACAGCGCTCAAGAGACCCAGTACTTC; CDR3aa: CASSYSRDSAQETQYF
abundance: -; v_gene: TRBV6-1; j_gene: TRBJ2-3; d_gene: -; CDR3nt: TGTGCCAGCAGCGAAGCGGTACAGGACCGATTCAGCACAGATACGCAGTATTTT; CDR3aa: CASSEAVQDRFSTDTQYF
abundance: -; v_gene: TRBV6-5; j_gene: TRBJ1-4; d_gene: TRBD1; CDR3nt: TGTGCCAGCAGTTACAAACAGGGGGCAGGGGAAAAACTGTTTTTT; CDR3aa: CASSYKQGAGEKLFF
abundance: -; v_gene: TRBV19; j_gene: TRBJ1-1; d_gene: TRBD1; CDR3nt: TGTGCCAGTAGTTCGAGGGGGCGAACTGAAGCTTTCTTT; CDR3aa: CASSSRGRTEAFF
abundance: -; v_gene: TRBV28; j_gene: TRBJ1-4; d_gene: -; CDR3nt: TGTGCCAGCAGTTTTCTAGGAGGAGGAAAGGAAAAACTGTTTTTT; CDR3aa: CASSFLGGGKEKLFF
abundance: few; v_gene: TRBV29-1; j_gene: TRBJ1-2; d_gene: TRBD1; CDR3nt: TGCAGCGTCGACACCGGGACAGGGGCCTCCCTCTATGGCTACACCTTC; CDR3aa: CSVDTGTGASLYGYTF
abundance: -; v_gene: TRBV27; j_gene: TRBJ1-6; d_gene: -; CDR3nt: TGTGCCAGCAGTCCCTGGAGCTCCTATAATTCCCCCCTCCACTTT; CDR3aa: CASSPWSSYNSPLHF
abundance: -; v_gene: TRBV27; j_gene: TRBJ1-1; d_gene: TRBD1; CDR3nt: TGTGCCAGCAGTTTAGGACAGGGGGGTCTTGAAGCTTTCTTT; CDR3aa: CASSLGQGGLEAFF
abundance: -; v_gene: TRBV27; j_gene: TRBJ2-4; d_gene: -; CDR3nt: TGTGCCAGCAGTCCGCGGACAGAGAAAAACATTCAGTACTTC; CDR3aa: CASSPRTEKNIQYF
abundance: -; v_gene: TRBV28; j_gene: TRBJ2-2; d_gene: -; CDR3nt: TGTGCCAGCAGTTTAGCCGGGATTAAGATTCGGGCCGGGGAGCTGTTTTTT; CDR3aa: CASSLAGIKIRAGELFF
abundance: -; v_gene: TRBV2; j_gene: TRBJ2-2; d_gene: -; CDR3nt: TGTGCCAGCAGCACCCGGGGAGGGAACACCGGGGAGCTGTTTTTT; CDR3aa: CASSTRGGNTGELFF
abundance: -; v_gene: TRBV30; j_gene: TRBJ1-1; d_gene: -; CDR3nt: TGTGCCTGGAGACAGGAGAACACTGAAGCTTTCTTT; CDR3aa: CAWRQENTEAFF
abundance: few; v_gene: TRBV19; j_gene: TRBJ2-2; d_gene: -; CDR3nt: TGTGCCAGTAGTGCGCCAGGAAGGAGGAACACGTACCTCGGGGAGCTGTTTTTT; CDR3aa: CASSAPGRRNTYLGELFF
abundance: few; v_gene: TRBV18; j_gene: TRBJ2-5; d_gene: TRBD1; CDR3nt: TGTGCCAGCTCCCGTGACAGGGGCGGAGAGACCCAGTACTTC; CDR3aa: CASSRDRGGETQYF
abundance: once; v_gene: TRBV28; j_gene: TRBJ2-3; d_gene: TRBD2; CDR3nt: TGTGCCAGCAGTTTAAGCAGCGGGAGGGTTAGCACAGATACGCAGTATTTT; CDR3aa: CASSLSSGRVSTDTQYF
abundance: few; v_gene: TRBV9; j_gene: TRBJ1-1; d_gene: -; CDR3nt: TGTGCCAGCAGCGGACGATCCGGGGTGAGGGTCACTGAAGCTTTCTTT; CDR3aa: CASSGRSGVRVTEAFF
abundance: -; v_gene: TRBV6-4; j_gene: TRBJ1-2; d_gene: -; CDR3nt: TGTGCCAGCAGTGACTACGGGGGACGGGGCTACACCTTC; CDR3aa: CASSDYGGRGYTF
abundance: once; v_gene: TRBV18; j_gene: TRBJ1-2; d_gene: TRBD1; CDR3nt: TGTGCCAGCTCGCCGCAAAAGGACAGGGGGCTCGGCTACACCTTC; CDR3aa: CASSPQKDRGLGYTF
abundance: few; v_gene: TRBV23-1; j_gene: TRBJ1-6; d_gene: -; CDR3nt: TGCGCCAGCAGATATAGCTCCTATAATTCACCCCTCCACTTT; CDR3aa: CASRYSSYNSPLHF
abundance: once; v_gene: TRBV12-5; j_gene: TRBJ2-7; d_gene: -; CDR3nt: TGTGCTAGTGGTTTGACTCGTAGCTCCTACGAGCAGTACTTC; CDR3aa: CASGLTRSSYEQYF
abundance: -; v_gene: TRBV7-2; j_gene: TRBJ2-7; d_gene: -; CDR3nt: TGTGCCAGCAGCTTACAGGGATTGCACGAGCAGTACTTC; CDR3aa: CASSLQGLHEQYF
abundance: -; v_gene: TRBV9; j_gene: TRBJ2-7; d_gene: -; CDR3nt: TGTGCCAGCAGCGTAGGGTCAGTCTTCTACGAGCAGTACTTC; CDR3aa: CASSVGSVFYEQYF
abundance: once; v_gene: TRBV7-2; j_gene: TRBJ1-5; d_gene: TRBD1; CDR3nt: TGTGCCAGCAGCTTAGGAGACAGGGTGTATCAGCCCCAGCATTTT; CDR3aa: CASSLGDRVYQPQHF
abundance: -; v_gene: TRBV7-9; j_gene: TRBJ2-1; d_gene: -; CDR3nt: TGTGCCAGCAGCTTCAGGGAATCCTACAATGAGCAGTTCTTC; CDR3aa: CASSFRESYNEQFF
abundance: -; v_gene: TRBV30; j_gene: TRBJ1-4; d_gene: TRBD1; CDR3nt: TGTGCCTGGAGTGAGAGGGACAGGGCAAGGGGAAAACTGTTTTTT; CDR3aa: CAWSERDRARGKLFF
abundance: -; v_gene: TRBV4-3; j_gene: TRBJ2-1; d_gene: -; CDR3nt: TGCGCCAGCAGCCAGATGTCGGGGGTCTGGAGCTCCTACAATGAGCAGTTCTTC; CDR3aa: CASSQMSGVWSSYNEQFF
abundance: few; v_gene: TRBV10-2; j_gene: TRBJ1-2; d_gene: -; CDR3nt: TGCGCCATCCAGATTCCTAACTATGGCTACACCTTC; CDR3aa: CAIQIPNYGYTF
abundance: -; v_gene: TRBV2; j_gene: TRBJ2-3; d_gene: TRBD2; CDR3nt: TGTGCCAGCAGCTCGACTAGCGGGACACGGATAGATACGCAGTATTTT; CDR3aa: CASSSTSGTRIDTQYF
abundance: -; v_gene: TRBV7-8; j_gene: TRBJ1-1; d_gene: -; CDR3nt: TGTGCCAGCAGAACACAGGGGAACACTGAAGCTTTCTTT; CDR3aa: CASRTQGNTEAFF
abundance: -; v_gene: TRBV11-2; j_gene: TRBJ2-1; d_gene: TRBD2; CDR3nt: TGTGCCAGCAGTCCTCGCGGGGCTAGCGGGGTCGGTGAGCAGTTCTTC; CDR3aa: CASSPRGASGVGEQFF
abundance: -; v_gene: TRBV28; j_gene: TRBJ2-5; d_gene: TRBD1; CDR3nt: TGTGCCAGCAGGGAAGACAGGGGGCGCCGAGAGACCCAGTACTTC; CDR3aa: CASREDRGRRETQYF
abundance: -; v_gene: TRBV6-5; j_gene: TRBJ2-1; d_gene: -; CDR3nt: TGTGCCAGCGGGGGACTGGATGAGCAGTTCTTC; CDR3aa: CASGGLDEQFF
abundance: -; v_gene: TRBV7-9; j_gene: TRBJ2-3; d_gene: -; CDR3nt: TGTGCCAGCAGCTTACCGGGGATTGGGGCAGATACGCAGTATTTT; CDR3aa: CASSLPGIGADTQYF
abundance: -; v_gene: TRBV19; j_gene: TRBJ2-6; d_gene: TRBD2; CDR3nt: TGTGCCACCGCGGGGGGCAGCCTATCTGGGGCCAACGTCCTGACTTTC; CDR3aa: CATAGGSLSGANVLTF
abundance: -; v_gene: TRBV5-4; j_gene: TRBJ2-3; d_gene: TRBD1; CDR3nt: TGTGCCAGCAGCTTGGGGACCCAGGGGGCGCGTACGCAGTATTTT; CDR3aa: CASSLGTQGARTQYF
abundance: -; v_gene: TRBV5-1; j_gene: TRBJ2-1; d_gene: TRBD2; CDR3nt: TGCGCCAGCAGCTTGGTGTTAGCGGGGGCGAGAATCCCCAATGAGCAGTTCTTC; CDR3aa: CASSLVLAGARIPNEQFF
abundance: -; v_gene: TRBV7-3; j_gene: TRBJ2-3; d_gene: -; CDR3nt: TGTGCCAGCAGCTTAATTCCTACAGATACGCAGTATTTT; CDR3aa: CASSLIPTDTQYF
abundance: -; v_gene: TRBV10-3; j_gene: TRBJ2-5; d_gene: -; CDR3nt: TGTGCCATCAGTGAGACTCTGGAGACCCAGTACTTC; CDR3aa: CAISETLETQYF